This T cell receptor (beta chain) was captured in a study of T cells in Graves' hyperthyroidism and ophthalmopathy. The CDR3 regions of TCR beta were amplified from RNA transcripts. HTBI primers were used for first-round RT-PCR of the TCR CDR3. TCRdb recomputed calls from the multiplex PCR reads with MiXCR, one row per CDR3 protein. The table records some 600,000 distinct CDR3 sequences, approximately 15% of them present only once. In regard to this clonotype: One base away lies a much larger clone, so this may be a sequencing read error.

The CDR3 runs 17 residues. CDR1 is SGHTA and CDR2 is FQGNSA in the germline V gene. The clonotype comes from a woman aged 25 to 39 with Graves' hyperthyroidism that later progressed to Graves' ophthalmopathy. The rearrangement uses TRBV7-2 and TRBJ2-4; the D gene is possibly TRBD2 (6 bases). The sample was blood. The CDR3 DNA follows: TGTGTCAGCAGCACCCGACCCCAGGAGGGTTTCAAAAACATTCAGTACTTC. This gives the protein CVSSTRPQEGFKNIQYF.